Shown below are 18 T cell receptor beta chains from a single sample sequenced in a study of blood T cell repertoires in COVID-19. Sequencing was performed with immunoSEQ multiplex PCR; in TCRdb, only in-frame clones are kept and a portion is missing. This sample has some 30,000 clones, with almost 85% found just once. Source material: peripheral blood. The receptor set was obtained from a man in his 60s with active COVID-19.

J is TRBJ2-2 and V is TRBV7-2; 8 bases align to TRBD2. The germline gives CDR1 SGHTA, CDR2 FQGNSA. The J segment lost 1 base and the V segment lost 3 bases, leaving 1 base of the junction unmatched. The CDR3 consists of 15 residues. CDR3 DNA sequence: TGTGCCAGCAGCTTTAGCGGGGTGAACACCGGGGAGCTGTTTTTT. The encoded protein is CASSFSGVNTGELFF. The full variable domain, in which reference TRBV7-2 and TRBJ2-2 provide the parts outside the CDR3, is GAGVSQSPSNKVTEKGKDVELRCDPISGHTALYWYRQSLGQGLEFLIYFQGNSAPDKSGLPSDRFSAERTGGSVSTLTIQRTQQEDSAVYLCASSFSGVNTGELFFGEGSRLTVL.

This rearrangement joins TRBV27 to TRBJ2-5; D is unclear. Germline CDR1 MNHEY, CDR2 SMNVEV (reference sequence). The CDR3 is 13 residues long. With 5 bases removed from V and 3 bases from J, the gap between germline ends came to 10 bases. CDR3 bases: TGTGCCAGCAGTCCGCACATCGAAGAGACCCAGTACTTC. This sequence encodes CASSPHIEETQYF.

The chain uses TRBV27 and TRBJ2-7, with D maybe TRBD1 (7 bases). CDR1 and CDR2 from the germline V gene are MNHEY and SMNVEV (reference sequence). Trimming pared 6 bases from V and 1 base from J, leaving 13 bases between. The CDR3 is 14 amino acids. CDR3 coding DNA: TGTGCCAGCAGCCGACAGGGAGGTTCCTACGAGCAGTACTTC. Amino acid sequence: CASSRQGGSYEQYF.

The chain employs TRBV11-2 and TRBJ2-3; 7 bases align to TRBD2. CDR3 length: 14 amino acids. Germline-derived CDR1 and CDR2 are SGHAT and FQNNGV. The V segment lost 3 bases and the J segment 3 bases; nucleotides outside the gene matches: 3. The CDR3 coding sequence is TGTGCCAGCAGCTTGAAGCGGGAAACAGATACGCAGTATTTT. This sequence encodes CASSLKRETDTQYF.

In this sample, this clone turned up a few times. The J gene is TRBJ2-2, the V gene TRBV2, with D possibly TRBD2 on 5 matching bases. The CDR3 loop spans 14 amino acids. Between the trimmed V and J ends, which lost 7 bases and 6 bases, there was a span of 15 bases. Looked up from germline, CDR1 is SNHLY and CDR2 is FYNNEI. The CDR3 DNA is TGTGCCAGCAAAGCGCGGGTCAGTTCCGGGGAGCTGTTTTTT. Its protein is CASKARVSSGELFF.

The chain joins TRBV7-6 to TRBJ2-7; 11 bases fit TRBD1. The length of the CDR3 is 13 residues. V was clipped by 5 bases and J by 4 bases; unmatched bases: 1. Germline loops: CDR1 SGHVS, CDR2 FNYEAQ. As DNA, the CDR3 is TGTGCCAGCAGCGGGACAGGGGGTTACGAGCAGTACTTC. Encoded protein: CASSGTGGYEQYF. The entire variable domain, with the rest obtained from reference TRBV7-6 and TRBJ2-7, is as follows: GAGVSQSPRYKVTKRGQDVALRCDPISGHVSLYWYRQALGQGPEFLTYFNYEAQQDKSGLPNDRFSAERPEGSISTLTIQRTEQRDSAMYRCASSGTGGYEQYFGPGTRLTVT.

The chain employs TRBV5-4 and TRBJ2-7; D remains ambiguous. Germline V gene lookup returns CDR1 SGHNT and CDR2 YYREEE (reference sequence). CDR3 size: 14 residues. Trimming pared 4 bases from V and 6 bases from J, leaving 17 bases between. As DNA, the CDR3 is TGTGCCAGCAGCGACCGGGTCACGGGTATCGAGCAGTACGTC. This encodes CASSDRVTGIEQYV.

This chain joins TRBV6-1 and TRBJ1-5; TRBD1 is a possible D gene (5 bases). Germline V gene lookup returns CDR1 MNHNS and CDR2 SASEGT. V lost 1 base to trimming and J lost 6 bases, with 10 bases between them. This CDR3 is built from 14 residues. The CDR3 here is CASSEVPGLQPQHF. CDR3 coding DNA: TGTGCCAGCAGTGAAGTACCAGGGCTTCAGCCCCAGCATTTT.

The rearrangement uses TRBV3-1 (or the pseudogene TRBV3-2) and TRBJ2-3; no definite D call. With 0 bases removed from V and 8 bases from J, the gap between germline ends came to 6 bases. The germline V gene encodes CDR1 LGHDT and CDR2 YNNKEL (reference sequence). The CDR3 sequence is 12 residues long. The CDR3 loop reads CASSQDLPTQYF. DNA of the CDR3: TGTGCCAGCAGCCAAGATCTACCTACGCAGTATTTT.

This clone is termed large. This chain connects TRBV5-6 to TRBJ2-5; 10 bases are shared with TRBD2. V gave up 0 bases and J gave up 5 bases; unmatched junction bases: 4. The germline CDR1 and CDR2 sequences are SGHDT and YYEEEE. The CDR3 sequence is 15 residues long. The CDR3 DNA reads TGTGCCAGCAGCTTGGTAGCGGGAGGTGGGGAGACCCAGTACTTC. Its translation: CASSLVAGGGETQYF.

The chain links TRBV9 to TRBJ2-5; 9 bases line up with TRBD2. The CDR3 is 15 residues long. The junction had 9 bases not matched to a gene; V was cut back by 4 bases and J by 5 bases. The germline V gene has CDR1 SGDLS and CDR2 YYNGEE. The CDR3 loop is CASSIFSGSAETQYF. In nucleotides, the CDR3 is TGTGCCAGCAGCATCTTTAGCGGGAGTGCCGAGACCCAGTACTTC.

The chain employs TRBV5-1 and TRBJ1-1; no clear D. CDR1 SGHRS and CDR2 YFSETQ come from the germline V gene. The CDR3 covers 14 residues. The V gene lost 2 bases and the J gene lost 4 bases, with 12 bases spanning the gap. The CDR3 region is CASSLRGRGTEAFF. In DNA, the CDR3 is TGCGCCAGCAGCTTACGAGGGAGAGGCACTGAAGCTTTCTTT.

The J gene is TRBJ2-7, the V gene TRBV29-1; 8 nucleotides line up with TRBD2. The CDR3 spans 15 residues. Losses at the gene ends were 7 bases for V and 3 bases for J; bases not matched to a gene: 14. Germline V CDR1 and CDR2: SQVTM, ANQGSEA. The CDR3 is CSATPSTSGLYEQYF. Written as DNA, the CDR3 is TGCAGCGCCACCCCCAGTACTAGCGGACTCTACGAGCAGTACTTC.

This clone appeared a single time. The V gene is TRBV28, the J gene TRBJ2-2, with D possibly matching TRBD2 (5 bases). The CDR3 is 15 residues long. Germline V lookup: CDR1 MDHEN, CDR2 SYDVKM. Trimming left V 5 bases short and J 1 base short, with 11 bases between. The CDR3 bases are TGTGCCAGCAGTCGGACGGACTTGAACACCGGGGAGCTGTTTTTT. It codes for CASSRTDLNTGELFF.

The chain recombines TRBV28 with TRBJ2-2, with TRBD2 identical over 10 bases. V shed 4 bases and J 2 bases; nucleotides not matched to a gene: 4. CDR3 length: 16 residues. The germline V gene has CDR1 MDHEN and CDR2 SYDVKM. Here the CDR3 reads CASSYSGRANTGELFF. The CDR3 region has the DNA TGTGCCAGCAGTTACAGCGGGAGGGCAAACACCGGGGAGCTGTTTTTT.

This clone was counted a few times. V usage is TRBV6-5 and J usage is TRBJ2-7; TRBD2 matches at 8 bases. Germline lookup yields CDR1 MNHEY and CDR2 SVGAGI. V trimming: 6 bases; J trimming: 9 bases; junction bases outside the gene matches: 10. CDR3 length: 13 amino acids. The DNA for the CDR3 is TGTGCCAGCAGGGTCCCGGGGGGGCTAAGGCAGTACTTC. It specifies CASRVPGGLRQYF.

The V call is TRBV11-2, the J call TRBJ1-1; a possible D gene is TRBD1 (5 bases). Germline assignment: CDR1 SGHAT and CDR2 FQNNGV. V lost 5 bases and J lost 11, with 18 bases in between. The length of the CDR3 is 13 residues. CDR3 nucleotides: TGTGCCAGCAGCCGAGGACAACCGACCGGGGCTTTCTTT. This codes for CASSRGQPTGAFF.

The chain has TRBV6-5 and TRBJ2-3; D call uncertain. Germline lookup yields CDR1 MNHEY and CDR2 SVGAGI. The CDR3 runs to 13 residues. V was clipped by 0 bases and J by 2 bases, with 3 bases between them. CDR3 region: CASSYSHTDTQYF. The DNA of the CDR3 is TGTGCCAGCAGTTACTCCCACACAGATACGCAGTATTTT.